This T cell receptor (beta chain) was documented in a study of T and B cells in COVID-19 patients. Multiplex PCR with BIOMED2 TRB-A/B primer pools amplified TRB rearrangements. TCRdb re-derived calls from the multiplex PCR reads in MiXCR, one entry per CDR3 protein. The repertoire holds 20,000 or so distinct CDR3 sequences, with around a third as singletons. Germline V gene data show CDR1 as MDHEN and CDR2 as SYDVKM. The CDR3 is made up of 12 amino acids. Trimming removed 1 base from V and 11 bases from J, with 11 bases in between. TRB was amplified from about 260-540 ng of blood genomic DNA. This clonotype turned up a few times.

Specimen: blood. This clonotype originated in a human donor with active COVID-19. V and J are TRBV28 and TRBJ1-2, with D unresolved. The CDR3 DNA reads TGTGCCAGCAGTTTATCGGCTTCGGGGTACACCTTC. This translates into CASSLSASGYTF.